These 28 T cell receptor beta chains were sequenced from one sample in a study of early T cells in non-severe SARS-CoV-2 infection. One entry per CDR3 protein results from TCRdb running MiXCR on the 5' RACE reads. The data show more than 65,000 distinct CDR3 sequences, with approximately 13% seen just once and approximately 1.5% held by the top ten. Sequenced material: whole blood. The receptor set was obtained from an adult who was a healthcare worker with PCR-confirmed SARS-CoV-2 infection or an uninfected control (not recorded which).

In this sample, this clonotype turned up a few times. This chain joins TRBV6-5 and TRBJ1-2, with 8 bases aligning to TRBD1. The CDR3 totals 19 residues. The trim removed 6 bases at V and 8 bases at J, leaving 26 bases unmatched. CDR1 is MNHEY, CDR2 SVGAGI, per germline. The chain's CDR3 is CASSGRNPGQDPGGVGYTF. The DNA for the CDR3 is TGTGCCAGCAGCGGACGTAATCCGGGACAGGATCCGGGAGGCGTCGGCTACACCTTC.

The rearrangement uses TRBV11-2 and TRBJ2-2; 9 bases are shared with TRBD2. Germline loops: CDR1 SGHAT, CDR2 FQNNGV. V dropped 5 bases and J dropped 5; count of bases not matched to a gene: 3. The CDR3 spans 14 residues. The chain's CDR3 is CASSPTSGTGELFF. DNA for the CDR3: TGTGCCAGCAGCCCGACTAGCGGTACCGGGGAGCTGTTTTTT.

This chain links TRBV6-2 or TRBV6-3 with TRBJ1-1, with a possible D match to TRBD1 (5 bases). The CDR3 sequence is 17 residues long. CDR1 is MNHEY and CDR2 is SVGEGT in the germline V gene. Trimming removed 0 bases at V and 1 base at J, with 15 bases between. The CDR3 coding sequence is TGTGCCAGCAGTTACTCCGAAGGGCAGGGTTGGAACACTGAAGCTTTCTTT. This encodes CASSYSEGQGWNTEAFF.

V and J are TRBV2 and TRBJ2-1; no reliable D call. Germline V gives CDR1 SNHLY, CDR2 FYNNEI. The CDR3 totals 11 residues. V was clipped by 5 bases and J by 8 bases, with 7 bases between them. This CDR3 is CASSPQYEQFF. CDR3 DNA sequence: TGTGCCAGCAGTCCTCAATATGAGCAGTTCTTC.

This clonotype was picked up many times. The V gene is TRBV5-1, the J gene TRBJ2-2, with D hard to call. Germline values: CDR1 SGHRS, CDR2 YFSETQ. The CDR3 runs to 13 residues. Trimming cost V 7 bases and J 6 bases, with 13 bases left between them. CDR3 amino acids: CASSTSPAGELFF. In nucleotides, the CDR3 is TGCGCCAGCTCAACGAGTCCGGCCGGGGAGCTGTTTTTT.

The rearrangement links TRBV7-9 to TRBJ2-2; 11 bases agree with TRBD1. The V segment lost 8 bases and the J segment 4 bases; nucleotides outside the gene matches: 12. This CDR3 has 17 amino acids. Germline CDR1 SEHNR, CDR2 FQNEAQ (reference sequence). CDR3 nucleotides: TGTGCCAGCCTAGGAAGGACAGGGGGCATCGGCACCGGGGAGCTGTTTTTT. Protein: CASLGRTGGIGTGELFF.

The chain links TRBV28 to TRBJ2-6, with D maybe TRBD1 (5 bases). V was trimmed by 0 bases and J by 6 bases, leaving 6 bases between them. Germline V gene data show CDR1 as MDHEN and CDR2 as SYDVKM. The CDR3 contains 14 residues. The CDR3 region has the DNA TGTGCCAGCAGTTTATGGGGGCTGGCCAACGTCCTGACTTTC. Its translation: CASSLWGLANVLTF.

There are many counts of this clonotype. The chain recombines TRBV7-8 with TRBJ2-1; D call uncertain. This CDR3 is 15 amino acids long. V lost 0 bases and J 8 bases, leaving 14 bases between the germline ends. Germline V CDR1 and CDR2: SGHVS, FQNEAQ. The CDR3 nucleotides are TGTGCCAGCAGCTTAGCTCCTCTAGAATTCGATGAGCAGTTCTTC. Its protein product is CASSLAPLEFDEQFF.

The V gene is TRBV19, the J gene TRBJ2-3, with 11 bases that match TRBD2. Germline CDR1 is LNHDA and CDR2 is SQIVND (reference sequence). Unmatched junction bases numbered 0, after V lost 4 bases and J lost 0 bases. The CDR3 has 15 residues. The CDR3 DNA reads TGTGCCAGTAGTACTAGCGGGGGGAGCACAGATACGCAGTATTTT. Protein sequence: CASSTSGGSTDTQYF.

This clonotype was counted at least ten times. The chain employs TRBV12-3 or TRBV12-4 and TRBJ2-7; 7 positions agree with TRBD1. This CDR3 is 15 amino acids long. The V segment lost 4 bases and the J segment 4 bases; nucleotides outside the gene matches: 10. The CDR3 nucleotides read TGTGCCAGCAGTTACAGGGGCAGGGGGTCTTACGAGCAGTACTTC. It translates to CASSYRGRGSYEQYF.

This chain joins TRBV20-1 and TRBJ2-2; perhaps TRBD2 as D (5 bases). The CDR3 sequence is 15 residues long. Germline V gives CDR1 DFQATT, CDR2 SNEGSKA (reference sequence). V was trimmed by 0 bases and J by 6 bases, leaving 14 bases between them. CDR3 amino acids: CSARDPGNGAGELFF. DNA of the CDR3: TGCAGTGCTAGAGACCCCGGGAACGGGGCCGGGGAGCTGTTTTTT.

The V call is TRBV18, the J call TRBJ1-1, with 9 bases fitting TRBD1. Germline CDR1 is KGHSH and CDR2 is LQKENI. The ends lost 4 bases at V and 5 bases at J; junction bases unmatched: 2. The CDR3 runs 13 residues. CDR3 in DNA: TGTGCCAGCTCACTAGGACAGGGGACTGAAGCTTTCTTT. Its protein is CASSLGQGTEAFF.

CDR3 DNA: TGCAGCGTTGAGGGCGCGGGGACAGCCACAGATACGCAGTATTTT. Protein: CSVEGAGTATDTQYF. V is TRBV29-1 and J is TRBJ2-3; TRBD1 might be the D (7 bases). This CDR3 is 15 amino acids long. CDR1 and CDR2 (germline): SQVTM, ANQGSEA. Trimming took 3 bases from V and 2 from J, leaving 15 bases between them.

This clonotype turned up a few times. The chain uses TRBV12-5 and TRBJ2-3; 11 bases are a match to TRBD2. Germline V gene sequence: CDR1 LGHNT, CDR2 FRNRAP. The J segment lost 5 bases and the V segment lost 6 bases, leaving 7 bases of the junction unmatched. This CDR3 spans 15 amino acids. This CDR3 reads CASGSGTSGKDTQYF. DNA for the CDR3: TGTGCTAGTGGCTCCGGGACTAGCGGCAAAGATACGCAGTATTTT.

This clonotype has a count of ten or more. V usage is TRBV11-2 and J usage is TRBJ2-2; no clear D. V was pared by 6 bases and J by 4 bases, with 15 bases between. Germline values: CDR1 SGHAT, CDR2 FQNNGV. There are 15 residues in the CDR3. As DNA, the CDR3 is TGTGCCAGCAGTTCATTATTAGGAGCCACCGGGGAGCTGTTTTTT. Protein product: CASSSLLGATGELFF. Complete variable domain (other parts from reference TRBV11-2 and TRBJ2-2): EAGVAQSPRYKIIEKRQSVAFWCNPISGHATLYWYQQILGQGPKLLIQFQNNGVVDDSQLPKDRFSAERLKGVDSTLKIQPAKLEDSAVYLCASSSLLGATGELFFGEGSRLTVL.

V usage is TRBV7-9 and J usage is TRBJ2-7; D perhaps matches TRBD1 (6 bases). Trimming removed 5 bases from V and 0 bases from J, with 14 bases in between. The germline gives CDR1 SEHNR, CDR2 FQNEAQ (reference sequence). This CDR3 has 15 amino acids. The CDR3 sequence: CASSPGTLPSYEQYF. The CDR3, as DNA: TGTGCCAGCAGCCCAGGGACATTACCCTCCTACGAGCAGTACTTC.

This sequence joins TRBV29-1 and TRBJ1-2; 7 bases fit TRBD1. The CDR3 runs to 12 residues. The V segment lost 7 bases and the J segment 6 bases; nucleotides outside the gene matches: 8. CDR1 is SQVTM and CDR2 is ANQGSEA in the germline V gene. The CDR3 spells CSGQTGPHGYTF. The CDR3 coding sequence is TGCAGCGGACAGACAGGGCCCCATGGCTACACCTTC. Drawing the rest from reference TRBV29-1 and TRBJ1-2, the complete variable domain is SAVISQKPSRDICQRGTSLTIQCQVDSQVTMMFWYRQQPGQSLTLIATANQGSEATYESGFVIDKFPISRPNLTFSTLTVSNMSPEDSSIYLCSGQTGPHGYTFGSGTRLTVV.

This clonotype was counted many times. The chain carries TRBV5-1 and TRBJ1-2; 7 bases align to TRBD1. Germline trimming cut 4 bases from V and 4 bases from J; bases unmatched to any gene: 7. Germline CDR1 and CDR2: SGHRS and YFSETQ. The CDR3 covers 14 residues. The CDR3: CASSIPGTVYGYTF. CDR3 bases: TGCGCCAGCAGCATTCCCGGGACAGTCTATGGCTACACCTTC.

About this clonotype itself: This may be a read error: a much more frequent sequence differs by one nucleotide. A read error is likely, as this CDR3 ends without the conserved phenylalanine or tryptophan. The rearrangement uses TRBV30 and TRBJ2-2, with TRBD1 identical over 9 bases. This CDR3 contains 15 residues. V lost 0 bases to trimming and J lost 4 bases; unmatched junction nucleotides: 3. The germline V gene has CDR1 GTSNPN and CDR2 SVGIG (reference sequence). DNA for the CDR3: TGTGCCTGGAGTGTAGGACAGGGGATCACCGGGGAGCTGTTTCTT. Translation: CAWSVGQGITGELFL.

This clonotype was seen a handful of times. CDR3 amino acids: CSASGRSSYNEQFF. Written as DNA, the CDR3 is TGCAGTGCTAGTGGCAGGAGCTCCTACAATGAGCAGTTCTTC. J is TRBJ2-1 and V is TRBV20-1; D gene unclear. The germline gives CDR1 DFQATT, CDR2 SNEGSKA (reference sequence). V was cut by 3 bases and J by 0 bases, with 9 bases left in between. The CDR3 length is 14 residues.

This clonotype was recorded a few times. The chain employs TRBV9 and TRBJ2-1, with 8 bases identical to TRBD2. The CDR3 totals 14 residues. Germline CDR1 reads SGDLS; CDR2 reads YYNGEE. V trimming: 3 bases; J trimming: 8 bases; junction bases outside the gene matches: 7. CDR3: CASSAGLGLDEQFF. The CDR3, as DNA: TGTGCCAGCAGCGCGGGACTAGGGTTGGATGAGCAGTTCTTC.

This clonotype appeared many times. The V and J genes are TRBV3-1 and TRBJ2-2; no definite D call. Germline V lookup: CDR1 LGHDT, CDR2 YNNKEL (reference sequence). V shed 4 bases and J shed 4 bases, with 10 bases lying between them. The CDR3 has 14 amino acids. The CDR3 DNA reads as TGTGCCAGCAGCCGGGCAGGTGGCACCGGGGAGCTGTTTTTT. This encodes CASSRAGGTGELFF. The variable domain in full, completed from reference TRBV3-1 and TRBJ2-2, reads DTAVSQTPKYLVTQMGNDKSIKCEQNLGHDTMYWYKQDSKKFLKIMFSYNNKELIINETVPNRFSPKSPDKAHLNLHINSLELGDSAVYFCASSRAGGTGELFFGEGSRLTVL.

This clonotype showed up many times. This chain links TRBV7-2 with TRBJ1-2; D remains ambiguous. With 10 bases removed from V and 4 bases from J, the gap between germline ends came to 19 bases. The CDR3 sequence is 14 residues long. Germline lookup yields CDR1 SGHTA and CDR2 FQGNSA. This chain's CDR3 is CATLSSGVGYGYTF. The CDR3 DNA is TGTGCCACTTTGAGCTCGGGCGTGGGCTATGGCTACACCTTC.

This clonotype has more than one count but fewer than ten. DNA of the CDR3: TGTGCCAGCAGTATCACAGGGACCTATGGCTACACCTTC. It is translated as CASSITGTYGYTF. The chain combines TRBV27 with TRBJ1-2; D is possibly TRBD1 (6 bases). This CDR3 region has 13 residues. Germline CDR1 and CDR2: MNHEY and SMNVEV (reference sequence). V was cut by 5 bases and J by 4 bases, with 11 bases left in between.

This clonotype was detected many times. This chain uses TRBV4-1 with TRBJ1-4; D unclear. The germline CDR1 and CDR2 sequences are MGHRA and YSYEKL. The CDR3 covers 15 residues. V was trimmed by 2 bases and J by 1 base, leaving 8 bases between them. The CDR3 nucleotides are TGCGCCAGCAGCCAACCACCCGGAACTAATGAAAAACTGTTTTTT. Amino acids: CASSQPPGTNEKLFF.

The chain carries TRBV6-5 and TRBJ1-1; D perhaps matches TRBD1 (5 bases). The CDR3 totals 14 residues. CDR1 is MNHEY, CDR2 SVGAGI, per germline. The V and J ends lost 6 bases and 4 bases respectively, with 15 bases between them. Written as DNA, the CDR3 is TGTGCCAGCAGGCCGCTCGGGGGGGTCACTGAAGCTTTCTTT. This codes for CASRPLGGVTEAFF.

The chain combines TRBV6-2 or TRBV6-3 with TRBJ2-1; 12 nucleotides line up with TRBD2. Germline CDR1 reads MNHEY; CDR2 reads SVGEGT. The CDR3 loop spans 16 amino acids. J was trimmed by 6 bases and V by 6 bases; bases with no gene match: 9. CDR3 sequence (DNA): TGTGCCAGCAGGAACCGTCTAGCGGGGGGGCCCAATGAGCAGTTCTTC. This sequence encodes CASRNRLAGGPNEQFF.

This clonotype was seen a handful of times. CDR3 in amino acids: CASSPRVDTQYF. In nucleotides, the CDR3 is TGTGCCAGCAGCCCTCGAGTGGATACGCAGTATTTT. J is TRBJ2-3 and V is TRBV9; D remains ambiguous. There are 12 residues in the CDR3. Between the trimmed V and J ends, which lost 4 bases and 6 bases, there was a span of 9 bases. Per the germline V gene, CDR1 is SGDLS and CDR2 is YYNGEE.